The 21 T cell receptor beta chains in this list originate from one sample, sequenced in a study of CD8 T cells in ankylosing spondylitis. TCRdb fed the 5' RACE reads into MiXCR, producing one record per CDR3 protein. Among 150,000 to 200,000 distinct CDR3 sequences, 11% were seen once, and the ten largest hold under 35%. Material: blood, either unsorted or a sorted T cell fraction (not recorded which). The receptors here all came from a male donor with ankylosing spondylitis or in good health (not recorded which).

The chain carries TRBV5-1 and TRBJ2-2, with D perhaps matching TRBD2 (6 bases). V was trimmed by 0 bases and J by 1 base, leaving 10 bases between them. In germline, CDR1 is SGHRS, CDR2 YFSETQ. The CDR3 length is 16 residues. The CDR3 DNA reads as TGCGCCAGCAGCTTGGGTCCTAGCGAGAACACCGGGGAGCTGTTTTTT. Protein product: CASSLGPSENTGELFF.

This clonotype was observed many times. V is TRBV29-1 and J is TRBJ1-5, with 7 bases lining up with TRBD1. Germline V gives CDR1 SQVTM, CDR2 ANQGSEA. J was trimmed by 7 bases and V by 5 bases; bases with no gene match: 11. The CDR3 spans 14 residues. The CDR3 spells CSVSPGGGGQPQHF. For the CDR3, the DNA is TGCAGCGTTTCCCCAGGGGGAGGTGGGCAGCCCCAGCATTTT.

This clonotype was seen repeatedly, ten times or more. The chain has TRBV29-1 and TRBJ2-5; D ambiguous. The CDR3 has 13 residues. Germline V gene lookup returns CDR1 SQVTM and CDR2 ANQGSEA. V was shortened by 1 base and J by 4 bases, with 10 bases between the two germline ends. CDR3: CSVEVAPRETQYF. CDR3 coding DNA: TGCAGCGTTGAAGTCGCGCCGCGAGAGACCCAGTACTTC. Complete variable domain (other parts from reference TRBV29-1 and TRBJ2-5): SAVISQKPSRDICQRGTSLTIQCQVDSQVTMMFWYRQQPGQSLTLIATANQGSEATYESGFVIDKFPISRPNLTFSTLTVSNMSPEDSSIYLCSVEVAPRETQYFGPGTRLLVL.

This clonotype was observed at least ten times. The rearrangement links TRBV10-1 to TRBJ2-1, with D maybe TRBD2 (7 bases). Germline lookup yields CDR1 WNHNN and CDR2 SYGVQD (reference sequence). This CDR3 is 15 amino acids long. V was shortened by 3 bases and J by 6 bases, with 15 bases between the two germline ends. This CDR3 is CASSEEGGPGNEQFF. The CDR3 DNA reads as TGCGCCAGCAGTGAAGAGGGGGGGCCCGGCAATGAGCAGTTCTTC.

There are a few counts of this clonotype. The rearrangement links TRBV24-1 to TRBJ2-1; 11 bases are shared with TRBD2. Germline V CDR1 and CDR2: KGHDR, SFDVKD. The CDR3 is made up of 14 amino acids. J gave up 14 bases and V 4 bases, and 9 bases lay outside the gene matches. The CDR3 spells CATSEASGGYKEFF. CDR3 DNA sequence: TGTGCCACCAGTGAGGCTAGCGGGGGGTATAAGGAGTTCTTC.

In this sample, this clonotype turned up many times. V gene TRBV20-1 combines with J gene TRBJ2-3; D may correspond to TRBD1 or TRBD2 (6 bases each). V lost 1 base and J 5 bases, leaving 10 bases between the germline ends. The germline CDR1 and CDR2 sequences are DFQATT and SNEGSKA (reference sequence). The CDR3 spans 13 residues. Here the CDR3 reads CSARGGAGDTQYF. CDR3 DNA: TGCAGTGCTAGAGGGGGGGCGGGAGATACGCAGTATTTT.

This clonotype has more than one count but fewer than ten. The rearrangement uses TRBV14 and TRBJ2-7; 9 bases align to TRBD1. The J segment lost 6 bases and the V segment lost 4 bases, leaving 7 bases of the junction unmatched. This CDR3 is 14 amino acids long. Germline V gene lookup returns CDR1 SGHDN and CDR2 FVKESK. The DNA of the CDR3 is TGTGCCAGCAGCCCCCGGGACAGGGATAGCGAGCAGTACTTC. Amino acid sequence: CASSPRDRDSEQYF.

This clonotype was seen ten or more times. J is TRBJ1-1 and V is TRBV6-1; perhaps TRBD1 as D (5 bases). Trimming removed 6 bases from V and 1 base from J, with 6 bases in between. CDR3 length equals 12 residues. From germline, CDR1 is MNHNS and CDR2 SASEGT. The CDR3 nucleotides read TGTGCCAGCAGGAGGGGGAACACTGAAGCTTTCTTT. Protein: CASRRGNTEAFF.

V usage is TRBV19 and J usage is TRBJ1-3, with 10 bases identical to TRBD1. With 10 bases clipped from V and 0 bases from J, the junction kept 6 bases outside the gene matches. From germline, CDR1 is LNHDA and CDR2 SQIVND (reference sequence). The CDR3 is 15 amino acids. The CDR3 reads CATRDRGSSGNTIYF. The DNA for the CDR3 is TGTGCCACTAGGGACAGGGGATCCTCTGGAAACACCATATATTTT.

Regarding this clonotype: This sequence may be a read error, since a much larger clone differs from it by one base. CDR3 bases: TGCGCCAGCAGCTTGGGACGGTCGGGGCTCTCTGGAAGCACCATATATTTT. This gives the protein CASSLGRSGLSGSTIYF. The chain links TRBV5-1 to TRBJ1-3; maybe TRBD1 (5 bases). CDR1 is SGHRS, CDR2 YFSETQ, per germline. The CDR3 totals 17 residues.

This clonotype was observed at least ten times. V and J are TRBV27 and TRBJ1-6, with a possible D match to TRBD1 (5 bases). V dropped 6 bases and J dropped 3 bases, with 15 bases sitting between them. CDR3 size: 16 residues. CDR1 is MNHEY and CDR2 is SMNVEV in the germline V gene (reference sequence). The CDR3 sequence is CASSHPAGGYNSPLHF. The CDR3, as DNA: TGTGCCAGCAGCCACCCTGCCGGGGGCTATAATTCACCCCTCCACTTT.

This sequence joins TRBV4-3 and TRBJ2-1; 10 bases agree with TRBD2. The CDR3 is 16 residues long. Germline loops: CDR1 LGHNA, CDR2 YSLEER. V was pared by 0 bases and J by 9 bases, with 8 bases of the junction left unmatched. The CDR3 loop is CASSQDLSGGASEQFF. Here the CDR3 DNA reads TGCGCCAGCAGCCAAGATTTAAGCGGGGGGGCGTCTGAGCAGTTCTTC.

The sample holds many counts of this clonotype. The rearrangement uses TRBV11-3 and TRBJ2-3; 8 bases map to TRBD2. The CDR3 covers 16 residues. The germline gives CDR1 SGHNT, CDR2 YENEEA. V shed 3 bases and J 7 bases; nucleotides not matched to a gene: 12. As DNA, the CDR3 is TGTGCCAGCAGCTTTCGGGGGGGGCCCCGAATGCATACGCAGTATTTT. It encodes CASSFRGGPRMHTQYF.

This clonotype was counted ten times or more. The chain joins TRBV7-9 to TRBJ2-2; D call uncertain. Germline assignment: CDR1 SEHNR and CDR2 FQNEAQ (reference sequence). The CDR3 contains 15 residues. The ends were cut back, 3 bases at V and 3 bases at J, with 11 bases in the middle. The CDR3: CASSLAGPDTGELFF. For the CDR3, the DNA is TGTGCCAGCAGCTTGGCCGGTCCCGACACCGGGGAGCTGTTTTTT.

This clonotype occurred many times. The rearrangement uses TRBV5-1 and TRBJ1-1; D not certain. CDR3 length equals 17 residues. Trimming left V 0 bases short and J 0 bases short, with 15 bases between. Germline V gene data show CDR1 as SGHRS and CDR2 as YFSETQ. As DNA, the CDR3 is TGCGCCAGCAGCTTGGAACCAGGCCAAAACATGAACACTGAAGCTTTCTTT. Its protein product is CASSLEPGQNMNTEAFF.

The CDR3 DNA sequence: TGTGCCTGGAGTTTACCCGGGACTAGCGGCCCGGAGGCGTTCTTC. Its protein product is CAWSLPGTSGPEAFF. The chain combines TRBV30 with TRBJ2-1, with 11 bases aligning to TRBD2. V shed 2 bases and J 15 bases; nucleotides not matched to a gene: 15. Germline V gene sequence: CDR1 GTSNPN, CDR2 SVGIG (reference sequence). CDR3 length equals 15 residues.

In its sample, this clonotype was seen a few times. CDR3 amino acids: CASSQAGTLRVAFF. CDR3 DNA: TGTGCCAGCAGCCAGGCGGGAACCTTGAGGGTTGCTTTCTTT. The chain carries TRBV14 and TRBJ1-1, with no clear D. CDR3 length equals 14 residues. The V gene lost 3 bases and the J gene lost 11 bases, with 19 bases spanning the gap. Per germline, CDR1 SGHDN and CDR2 FVKESK. Filled out from reference TRBV14 and TRBJ1-1, the complete variable domain reads EAGVTQFPSHSVIEKGQTVTLRCDPISGHDNLYWYRRVMGKEIKFLLHFVKESKQDESGMPNNRFLAERTGGTYSTLKVQPAELEDSGVYFCASSQAGTLRVAFFGQGTRLTVV.

This clonotype came up a few times. The gene calls are TRBV7-8 and TRBJ1-2; D is possibly TRBD1 (6 bases). CDR1 and CDR2 from the germline V gene are SGHVS and FQNEAQ. Trimming shortened V by 4 bases and J by 1 base, and 16 bases separated the two germline ends. This CDR3 spans 16 amino acids. For the CDR3, the DNA is TGTGCCAGCAGCTCGAATACAGGGCGGCTTAACTATGGCTACACCTTC. It encodes CASSSNTGRLNYGYTF.

The genes are TRBV4-3 and TRBJ2-7; possibly TRBD1 for D (6 bases). Germline CDR1 is LGHNA and CDR2 is YSLEER. Trimming took 0 bases from V and 2 from J, leaving 11 bases between them. The CDR3 runs 15 residues. The CDR3 region has the DNA TGCGCCAGCAGCCAAGACGTGGGGGCCGCCTACGAGCAGTACTTC. As protein: CASSQDVGAAYEQYF.

Many counts were recorded for this clonotype. This rearrangement joins TRBV6-1 to TRBJ2-4, with D perhaps TRBD1 (6 bases). Germline CDR1 and CDR2: MNHNS and SASEGT. This CDR3 region has 15 residues. The V gene lost 4 bases and the J gene lost 6 bases, with 16 bases spanning the gap. The CDR3 nucleotides read TGTGCCAGCAGTGGTAATCTGGGGGCGGCAAACATTCAGTACTTC. The encoded protein is CASSGNLGAANIQYF.

The chain combines TRBV7-2 with TRBJ2-2; 7 bases are shared with TRBD1. Germline CDR1 and CDR2: SGHTA and FQGNSA. The V gene end was trimmed by 4 bases and the J gene end by 4 bases; junction bases not matched to a gene: 6. CDR3 length: 15 amino acids. The CDR3 loop is CASSSDRASTGELFF. CDR3 nucleotide sequence: TGTGCCAGCAGCTCTGACAGGGCGAGCACCGGGGAGCTGTTTTTT.